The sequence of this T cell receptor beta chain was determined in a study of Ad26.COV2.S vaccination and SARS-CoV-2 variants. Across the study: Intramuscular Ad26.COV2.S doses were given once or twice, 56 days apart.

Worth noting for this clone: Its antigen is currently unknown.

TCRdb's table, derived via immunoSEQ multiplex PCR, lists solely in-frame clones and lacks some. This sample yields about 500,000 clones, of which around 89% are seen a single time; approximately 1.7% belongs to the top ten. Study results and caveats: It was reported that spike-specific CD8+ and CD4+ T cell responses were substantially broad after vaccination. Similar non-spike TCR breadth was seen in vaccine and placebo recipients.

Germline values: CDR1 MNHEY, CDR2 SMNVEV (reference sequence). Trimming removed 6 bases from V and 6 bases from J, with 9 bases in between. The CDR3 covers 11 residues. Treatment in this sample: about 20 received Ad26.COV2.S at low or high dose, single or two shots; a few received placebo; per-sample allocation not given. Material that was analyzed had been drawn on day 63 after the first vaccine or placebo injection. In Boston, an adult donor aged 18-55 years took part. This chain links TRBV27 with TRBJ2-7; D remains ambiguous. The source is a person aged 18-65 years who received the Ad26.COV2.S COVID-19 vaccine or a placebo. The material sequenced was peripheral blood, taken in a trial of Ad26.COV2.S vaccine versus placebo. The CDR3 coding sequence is TGTGCCAGCAGCTATAGGAGCGAGCAGTACTTC. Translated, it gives CASSYRSEQYF.